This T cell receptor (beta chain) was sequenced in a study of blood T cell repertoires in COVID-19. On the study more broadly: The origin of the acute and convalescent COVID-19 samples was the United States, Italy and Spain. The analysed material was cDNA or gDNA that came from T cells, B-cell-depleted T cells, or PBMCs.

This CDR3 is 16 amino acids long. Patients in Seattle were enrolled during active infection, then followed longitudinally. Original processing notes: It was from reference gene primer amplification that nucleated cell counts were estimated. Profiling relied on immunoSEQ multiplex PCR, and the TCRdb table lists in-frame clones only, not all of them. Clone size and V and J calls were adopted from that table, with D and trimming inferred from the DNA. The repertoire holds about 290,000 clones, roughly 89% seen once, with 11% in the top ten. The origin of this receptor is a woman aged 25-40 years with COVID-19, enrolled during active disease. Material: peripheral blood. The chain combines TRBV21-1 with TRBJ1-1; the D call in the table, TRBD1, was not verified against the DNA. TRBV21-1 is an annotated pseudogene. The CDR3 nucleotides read TGTGCCAGCAGCAAAAAAATGGGACAGGAGAACACTGAAGCTTTCTTT. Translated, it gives CASSKKMGQENTEAFF.